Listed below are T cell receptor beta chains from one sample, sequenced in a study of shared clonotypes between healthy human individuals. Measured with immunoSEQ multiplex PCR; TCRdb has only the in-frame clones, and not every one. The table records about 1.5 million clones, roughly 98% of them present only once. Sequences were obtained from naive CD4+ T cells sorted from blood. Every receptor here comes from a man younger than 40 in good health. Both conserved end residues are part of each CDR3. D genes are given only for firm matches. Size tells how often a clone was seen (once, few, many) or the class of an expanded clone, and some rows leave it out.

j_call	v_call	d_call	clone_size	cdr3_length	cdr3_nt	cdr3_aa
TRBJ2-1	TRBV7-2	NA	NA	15	TGTGCCAGCAGCCTCGAAGGGTTGGAGGGGGCTGAGCAGTTCTTC	CASSLEGLEGAEQFF
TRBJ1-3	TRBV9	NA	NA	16	TGTGCCAGCACCGAAAATTTTGGCCCCTCTGGAAACACCATATATTTT	CASTENFGPSGNTIYF
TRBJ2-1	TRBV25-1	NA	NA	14	TGTGCCAGCAGTGACCCTACTAGGAACAATGAGCAGTTCTTC	CASSDPTRNNEQFF
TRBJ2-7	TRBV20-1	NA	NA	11	TGCAGTGCTATCAGGGTGAGCGAGCAGTACTTC	CSAIRVSEQYF
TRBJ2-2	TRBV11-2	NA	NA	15	TGTGCAGTCTCGTCAGCAAAAAATTGGGCCGGGGAGCTGTTTTTT	CAVSSAKNWAGELFF
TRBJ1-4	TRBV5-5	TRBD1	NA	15	TGTGCCAGCAGTTTGACAGGGGCGCCGGCTGAAAAACTGTTTTTT	CASSLTGAPAEKLFF
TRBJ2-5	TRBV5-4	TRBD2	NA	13	TGTGCCAGCAGCTTGCGGGGGGAAGAGACCCAGTACTTC	CASSLRGEETQYF
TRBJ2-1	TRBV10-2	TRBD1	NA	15	TGCGCCAGCAGAGAGACAGGGGGCTCCTACAATGAGCAGTTCTTC	CASRETGGSYNEQFF
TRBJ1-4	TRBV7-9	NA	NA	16	TGTGCCAGCAGCTTAGTTGCGCGACAGCTTAATGAAAAACTGTTTTTT	CASSLVARQLNEKLFF
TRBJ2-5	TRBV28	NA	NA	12	TGTGCCAGCAGTTGGAGGGGGGAGACCCAGTACTTC	CASSWRGETQYF
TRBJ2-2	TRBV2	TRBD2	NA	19	TGTGCCAGCAGCTGGGGAGGACTAGCGGGAGAAGGAAAAACCGGGGAGCTGTTTTTT	CASSWGGLAGEGKTGELFF
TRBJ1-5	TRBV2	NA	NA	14	TGTGCCAGCACCAGGGAACGGAGCAATCAGCCCCAGCATTTT	CASTRERSNQPQHF
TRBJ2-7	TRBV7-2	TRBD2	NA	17	TGTGCCAGCAGCTTAGTTTTGGCGGGAGATCTCTCCTACGAGCAGTACTTC	CASSLVLAGDLSYEQYF
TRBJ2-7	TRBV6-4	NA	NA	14	TGTGCCAGCAGTCCCTACCCTGAGGGCTACGAGCAGTACTTC	CASSPYPEGYEQYF
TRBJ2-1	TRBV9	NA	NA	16	TGTGCCAGCAGCGTACAACAGGGAGGGCTACGCAATGAGCAGTTCTTC	CASSVQQGGLRNEQFF
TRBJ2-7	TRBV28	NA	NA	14	TGTGCCAGCAGTCGGGACCGTATCCTACGAGTGCAGTACTTC	CASSRDRILRVQYF
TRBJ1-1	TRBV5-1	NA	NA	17	TGCGCCAGCAGCTTTCGGGTGGGGGTTGGAATGAACACTGAAGCTTTCTTT	CASSFRVGVGMNTEAFF
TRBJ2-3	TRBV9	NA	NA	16	TGTGCCAGCAGCGCGTGGTCAGGACCTTTTGGAGATACGCAGTATTTT	CASSAWSGPFGDTQYF
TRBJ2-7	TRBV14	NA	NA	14	TGTGCCAGCAGCCAAGATTTATCGAGGTACGAGCAGTACTTC	CASSQDLSRYEQYF
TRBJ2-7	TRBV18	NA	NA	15	TGTGCCAGCTCACCTGTTCCGGGAACCTCCTACGAGCAGTACTTC	CASSPVPGTSYEQYF
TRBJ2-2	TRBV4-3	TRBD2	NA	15	TGCGCCAGCAGCCAAGATCCAGCGGGAGACGGGGAGCTGTTTTTT	CASSQDPAGDGELFF
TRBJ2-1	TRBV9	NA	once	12	TGTGCCAGCAGCAGGGACGGCAATGAGCAGTTCTTC	CASSRDGNEQFF
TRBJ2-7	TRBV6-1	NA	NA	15	TGTGCCAGCAGGTCTAAGGAGGGGAACCCCTACGAGCAGTACTTC	CASRSKEGNPYEQYF
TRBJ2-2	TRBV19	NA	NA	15	TGTGCCAGTAGTATGTCTGGGCGCTGGGCAGGGGAGCTGTTTTTT	CASSMSGRWAGELFF
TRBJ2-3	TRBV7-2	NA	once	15	TGTGCCAGCAGCTTAGCCGTGACAAGCACAGATACGCAGTATTTT	CASSLAVTSTDTQYF
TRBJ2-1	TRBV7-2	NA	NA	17	TGTGCCAGCAGCTTAGTTCGGACAGTCCGCTCCTACAATGAGCAGTTCTTC	CASSLVRTVRSYNEQFF
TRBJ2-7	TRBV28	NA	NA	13	TGTGCCAGCATGGGGACATCACCCTACGAGCAGTACTTC	CASMGTSPYEQYF
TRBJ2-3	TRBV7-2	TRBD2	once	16	TGTGCCAGCAGCCATTTAGCGGGGCCCAGCGGAGATACGCAGTATTTT	CASSHLAGPSGDTQYF
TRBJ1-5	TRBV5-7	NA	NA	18	TGTGCCAGCAGCTTGGGGACGACGGGGAACCTTAGCAATCAGCCCCAGCATTTT	CASSLGTTGNLSNQPQHF
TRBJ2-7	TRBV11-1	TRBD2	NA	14	TGTGCCAGCAGCAGAAGCGGGGCGTCCTACGAGCAGTACTTC	CASSRSGASYEQYF
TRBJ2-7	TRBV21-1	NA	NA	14	TGTGCCAGCAGCAAAACCGGGGCTGATTACGAGCAGTACTTC	CASSKTGADYEQYF
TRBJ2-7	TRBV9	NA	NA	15	TGTGCCAGCAGCGTAGGAGAAGGGAGCTCCTACGAGCAGTACTTC	CASSVGEGSSYEQYF
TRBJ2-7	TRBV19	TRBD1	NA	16	TGTGCCAGTAGCTACCCGGGACAGGTACTTCCCTACGAGCAGTACTTC	CASSYPGQVLPYEQYF
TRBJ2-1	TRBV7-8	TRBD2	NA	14	TGTGCCAGCGGTAGCGGGATAAGCTACAATGAGCAGTTCTTC	CASGSGISYNEQFF
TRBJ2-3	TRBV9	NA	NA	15	TGTGCCAGCAGCGTAGTTGGGTCTAGCACAGATACGCAGTATTTT	CASSVVGSSTDTQYF
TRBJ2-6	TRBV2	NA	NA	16	TGTGCCAGCAGCTCCATGTTTTTCTCTGGGGCCAACGTCCTGACTTTC	CASSSMFFSGANVLTF
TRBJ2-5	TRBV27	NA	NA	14	TGTGCCAGCAGTGTGGGACCCCGGCGTGAGACCCAGTACTTC	CASSVGPRRETQYF
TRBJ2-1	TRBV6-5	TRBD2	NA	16	TGTGCCAGCAGTTATGGTAGCGGGAGAGCCTACAATGAGCAGTTCTTC	CASSYGSGRAYNEQFF
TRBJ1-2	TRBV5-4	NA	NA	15	TGTGCCAGCAGCTCGGGAGGGCAATTCAACTATGGCTACACCTTC	CASSSGGQFNYGYTF
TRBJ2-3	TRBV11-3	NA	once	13	TGTGCCAGCAGCTTAGGGCCCATGGATACGCAGTATTTT	CASSLGPMDTQYF
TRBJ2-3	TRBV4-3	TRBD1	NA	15	TGCGCCAGCAGCCGGGACAGGGCGGGCACAGATACGCAGTATTTT	CASSRDRAGTDTQYF
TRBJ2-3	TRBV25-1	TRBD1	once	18	TGTGCCAGCAGTCCCCACCGGGGCAGACAGGGGTCCACAGATACGCAGTATTTT	CASSPHRGRQGSTDTQYF
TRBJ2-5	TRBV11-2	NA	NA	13	TGTGCCAGCAGCTTAGAGGGGCGAGGGACCCAGTACTTC	CASSLEGRGTQYF
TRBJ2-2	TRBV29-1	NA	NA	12	TGCAGCGTGATGAGGGGGGCCGGGGAGCTGTTTTTT	CSVMRGAGELFF
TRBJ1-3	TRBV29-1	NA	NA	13	TGCAGCGCGACATTCTCCTCTGGAAACACCATATATTTT	CSATFSSGNTIYF
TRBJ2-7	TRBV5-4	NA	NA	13	TGTGCCAGCAGCTCCGGGATTTCCTACGAGCAGTACTTC	CASSSGISYEQYF
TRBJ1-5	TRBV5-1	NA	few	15	TGCGCCAGCAGCTTGGCCGGGTTTGGCAATCAGCCCCAGCATTTT	CASSLAGFGNQPQHF
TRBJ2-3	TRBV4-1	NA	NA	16	TGCGCCAGCAGCCAAGAGGACATGAGGGAACAATATACGCAGTATTTT	CASSQEDMREQYTQYF
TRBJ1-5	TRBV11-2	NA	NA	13	TGTGCCAGCAGCTTAGGACGGCATCAGCCCCAGCATTTT	CASSLGRHQPQHF